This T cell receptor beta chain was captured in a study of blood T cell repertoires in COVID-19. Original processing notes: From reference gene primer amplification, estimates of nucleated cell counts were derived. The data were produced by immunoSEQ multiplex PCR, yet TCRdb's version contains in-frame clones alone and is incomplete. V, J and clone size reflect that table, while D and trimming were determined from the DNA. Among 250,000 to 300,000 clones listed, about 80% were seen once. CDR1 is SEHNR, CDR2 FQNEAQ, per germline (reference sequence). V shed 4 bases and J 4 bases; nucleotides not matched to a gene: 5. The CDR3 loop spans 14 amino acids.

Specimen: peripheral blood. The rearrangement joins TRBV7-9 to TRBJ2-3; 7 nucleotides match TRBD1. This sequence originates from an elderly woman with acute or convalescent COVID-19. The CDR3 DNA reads TGTGCCAGCAGCTCTGACAGGGCCGCAGATACGCAGTATTTT. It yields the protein CASSSDRAADTQYF.